The clone carrying this TCR beta chain was seen many times. The target antigen is unknown. The sample belongs to a study of response to subunit inactivated influenza vaccine. Whole-study findings and limits: Each seasonal influenza vaccination, the authors suggested, recruits few new T cells.

One entry per CDR3 protein, called by TCRdb with MiXCR from the RT-PCR reads. The data contain hundreds of thousands of distinct CDR3 sequences, roughly 18% of them singletons. V was shortened by 0 bases and J by 5 bases, with 6 bases between the two germline ends. The CDR3 has 13 amino acids. CDR1 is SGDLS and CDR2 is YYNGEE in the germline V gene. The chain has TRBV9 and TRBJ2-1; D gene ambiguous. This sequence was found in a man aged 45 to 65 who received an inactivated influenza vaccine. Sequences were derived from PBMCs from blood, sampled around 5 days after vaccination. CDR3 sequence reads: CASSVGSHNEQFF. CDR3 nucleotides: TGTGCCAGCAGCGTAGGGTCCCACAATGAGCAGTTCTTC.